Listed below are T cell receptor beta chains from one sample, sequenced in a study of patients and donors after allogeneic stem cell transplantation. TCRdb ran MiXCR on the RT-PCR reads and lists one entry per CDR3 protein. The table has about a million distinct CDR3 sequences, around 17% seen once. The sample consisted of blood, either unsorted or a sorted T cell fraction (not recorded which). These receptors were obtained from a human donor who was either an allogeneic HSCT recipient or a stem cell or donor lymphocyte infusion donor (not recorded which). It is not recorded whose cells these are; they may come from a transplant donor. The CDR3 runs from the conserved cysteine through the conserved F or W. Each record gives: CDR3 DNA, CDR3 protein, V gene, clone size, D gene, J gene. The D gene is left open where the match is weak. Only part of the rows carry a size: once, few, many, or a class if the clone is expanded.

CDR3nt: TGCAGTGCTAGACCTACCGGGACAGGGGACCCTGAAGCTTTCTTT
CDR3aa: CSARPTGTGDPEAFF
v_gene: TRBV20-1
abundance: NA
d_gene: TRBD1
j_gene: TRBJ1-1

CDR3nt: TGCAGTGCAGACCGTCTCGCGAGCTCCTACAATGAGCAGTTCTTC
CDR3aa: CSADRLASSYNEQFF
v_gene: TRBV20-1
abundance: NA
d_gene: NA
j_gene: TRBJ2-1

CDR3nt: TGTGCCACCACCCCTTCGACAGAGGCCAAAAACATTCAGTACTTC
CDR3aa: CATTPSTEAKNIQYF
v_gene: TRBV15
abundance: few
d_gene: NA
j_gene: TRBJ2-4

CDR3nt: TGTGCCAGCAGCACCTGGACAGGGGTGGAGACAGATACGCAGTATTTT
CDR3aa: CASSTWTGVETDTQYF
v_gene: TRBV12-3/TRBV12-4
abundance: NA
d_gene: TRBD1
j_gene: TRBJ2-3

CDR3nt: TGCGCCAGCAGCCAAGATACAGGGGTTTACGAGCAGTACTTC
CDR3aa: CASSQDTGVYEQYF
v_gene: TRBV4-3
abundance: NA
d_gene: TRBD1
j_gene: TRBJ2-7

CDR3nt: TGCAGTGCTAGAGATCAGGCTAGCGGGAGTCGGGGGGATACGCAGTATTTT
CDR3aa: CSARDQASGSRGDTQYF
v_gene: TRBV20-1
abundance: NA
d_gene: TRBD2
j_gene: TRBJ2-3

CDR3nt: TGTGCCAGCAGCTCTCAGACTAGCGGGGGTATCGAGCAGTACTTC
CDR3aa: CASSSQTSGGIEQYF
v_gene: TRBV7-9
abundance: NA
d_gene: TRBD2
j_gene: TRBJ2-7

CDR3nt: TGTGCCAGCAGCCTCTGGACTAGCGGGAGGGGGCAAGAGACCCAGTACTTC
CDR3aa: CASSLWTSGRGQETQYF
v_gene: TRBV7-9
abundance: NA
d_gene: TRBD2
j_gene: TRBJ2-5

CDR3nt: TGTGCCAGCAGCGCATGGGGGTGGAGGGTGTCTGGGGCCAACGTCCTGACTTTC
CDR3aa: CASSAWGWRVSGANVLTF
v_gene: TRBV12-3/TRBV12-4
abundance: NA
d_gene: NA
j_gene: TRBJ2-6

CDR3nt: TGTGCCAGCAGCCGACTTCTACGGGAGACCAGCTCCTACGAGCAGTACTTC
CDR3aa: CASSRLLRETSSYEQYF
v_gene: TRBV7-9
abundance: NA
d_gene: NA
j_gene: TRBJ2-7

CDR3nt: TGTGCCAGCTCACCTAGGGGAGAGCAGTACTTC
CDR3aa: CASSPRGEQYF
v_gene: TRBV18
abundance: few
d_gene: NA
j_gene: TRBJ2-7

CDR3nt: TGTGCCAGCAGCCAAGGAGACTACAGGGGGGCTGAGCAGTTCTTC
CDR3aa: CASSQGDYRGAEQFF
v_gene: TRBV3-1
abundance: NA
d_gene: TRBD1
j_gene: TRBJ2-1

CDR3nt: TGTGCCAGCAGGCCAGGGGTACCTACCGGGGAGCTGTTTTTT
CDR3aa: CASRPGVPTGELFF
v_gene: TRBV5-6
abundance: NA
d_gene: NA
j_gene: TRBJ2-2

CDR3nt: TGTGCCAGCAGCTTACGCGGGGGCTTCCGCACAGATACGCAGTATTTT
CDR3aa: CASSLRGGFRTDTQYF
v_gene: TRBV7-2
abundance: NA
d_gene: NA
j_gene: TRBJ2-3

CDR3nt: TGTGCCAGCAGTCCTCCCACAGGAGGTCAAGAGACCCAGTACTTC
CDR3aa: CASSPPTGGQETQYF
v_gene: TRBV12-3/TRBV12-4
abundance: many
d_gene: NA
j_gene: TRBJ2-5

CDR3nt: TGTGCCAGCAGCTCCTGGACTAGCGGGAGGCTCCAAGAGACCCAGTACTTC
CDR3aa: CASSSWTSGRLQETQYF
v_gene: TRBV7-9
abundance: few
d_gene: TRBD2
j_gene: TRBJ2-5

CDR3nt: TGTGCCAGCAGGCGGGGGTACACTGAAGCTTTCTTT
CDR3aa: CASRRGYTEAFF
v_gene: TRBV6-5
abundance: few
d_gene: NA
j_gene: TRBJ1-1

CDR3nt: TGTGCCAGCAGCTTACTATCTAGCGGGAGAGGTGATAATGAGCAGTTCTTC
CDR3aa: CASSLLSSGRGDNEQFF
v_gene: TRBV5-5
abundance: NA
d_gene: TRBD2
j_gene: TRBJ2-1

CDR3nt: TGTGCCAGCAGCTTTCCGAGGGGACTAGCAGAGACCCAGTACTTC
CDR3aa: CASSFPRGLAETQYF
v_gene: TRBV7-9
abundance: few
d_gene: TRBD2
j_gene: TRBJ2-5

CDR3nt: TGTGCCAGCAGCTTAGTGAAAAGGGGTACGGAGACCCAGTACTTC
CDR3aa: CASSLVKRGTETQYF
v_gene: TRBV13
abundance: NA
d_gene: NA
j_gene: TRBJ2-5

CDR3nt: TGCAGTGCTAGCGGAAGGGGAGGTGAAAAACTGTTTTTT
CDR3aa: CSASGRGGEKLFF
v_gene: TRBV20-1
abundance: NA
d_gene: NA
j_gene: TRBJ1-4

CDR3nt: TGTGCCAGCAGCCCTAGGACAGTCTCATACAATGAGCAGTTCTTC
CDR3aa: CASSPRTVSYNEQFF
v_gene: TRBV11-1
abundance: many
d_gene: NA
j_gene: TRBJ2-1

CDR3nt: TGCAGTGCTAGGACCCCGGGGGCTTTTGCAACTAATGAAAAACTGTTTTTT
CDR3aa: CSARTPGAFATNEKLFF
v_gene: TRBV20-1
abundance: NA
d_gene: NA
j_gene: TRBJ1-4

CDR3nt: TGTGCCAGCAGTTACTTCGGTGGGGGAGATACGCAGTATTTT
CDR3aa: CASSYFGGGDTQYF
v_gene: TRBV6-5
abundance: NA
d_gene: NA
j_gene: TRBJ2-3

CDR3nt: TGTGCCAGCAAGAGGGGGGAGACCGGGGAGCTGTTTTTT
CDR3aa: CASKRGETGELFF
v_gene: TRBV12-3/TRBV12-4
abundance: many
d_gene: NA
j_gene: TRBJ2-2

CDR3nt: TGTGCCAGCAGCTTAGAGCCAGGATACAACTATGGCTACACCTTC
CDR3aa: CASSLEPGYNYGYTF
v_gene: TRBV11-2
abundance: NA
d_gene: NA
j_gene: TRBJ1-2

CDR3nt: TGTGCCAGCAGCCAATTCGTGCAGGGGGCAGAGACCCAGTACTTC
CDR3aa: CASSQFVQGAETQYF
v_gene: TRBV4-2
abundance: NA
d_gene: TRBD1
j_gene: TRBJ2-5

CDR3nt: TGTGCCAGCAGTCCCGGGAGGATGCTTGCCAATGAGCAGTTCTTC
CDR3aa: CASSPGRMLANEQFF
v_gene: TRBV6-2/TRBV6-3
abundance: NA
d_gene: TRBD2
j_gene: TRBJ2-1

CDR3nt: TGCAGTGCCAGGACCCGCAACACCTACGAGCAGTACTTC
CDR3aa: CSARTRNTYEQYF
v_gene: TRBV20-1
abundance: few
d_gene: NA
j_gene: TRBJ2-7